These 4 T cell receptor beta chains were all obtained from the same sample, sequenced in a study of blood T cell repertoires in COVID-19 (dated by TCRdb to the early 2020s). Libraries were made using the immunoSEQ multiplex PCR assay. The table comes from immuneACCESS by way of TCRdb, which keeps in-frame sequences with V and J called. Part of the clones is missing from these tables; in studies checked, under half for an unresolved V gene and the rest for unknown reasons. The sample table lists approximately 260,000 clones, about four fifths of them with a count of one. The ten largest clones take up around 3.7% of the sample. Sample: PBMCs or T cells enriched from blood (not recorded which). The receptors originated from a man in his forties or fifties who had recovered from COVID-19.

The chain uses TRBV7-3 and TRBJ1-2; possible D gene TRBD1, 6 bases. The CDR3 length is 16 residues. Trimming left V 5 bases short and J 6 bases short, with 22 bases between. Germline CDR1 is SGHTA and CDR2 is FQGTGA. The CDR3 bases are TGTGCCAGCAGCCCCGTAGTTGGGGGCTCGAAAGATGGCTACACCTTC. It codes for CASSPVVGGSKDGYTF.

This chain joins TRBV9 and TRBJ2-3, with D hard to call. V lost 0 bases, J lost 1 base, and 6 bases lay in between. Germline V gives CDR1 SGDLS, CDR2 YYNGEE. The CDR3 totals 14 residues. CDR3 DNA sequence: TGTGCCAGCAGCGTAGCCGTCCGCACAGATACGCAGTATTTT. Its translation: CASSVAVRTDTQYF.

By proportion, this clone is medium-sized. The rearrangement links TRBV27 to TRBJ1-2, with no clear D. The CDR3 spans 14 residues. Trimming removed 6 bases from V and 5 bases from J, with 16 bases in between. Germline V gives CDR1 MNHEY, CDR2 SMNVEV (reference sequence). CDR3 sequence: CASSQASLRYGYTF. Here the CDR3 DNA reads TGTGCCAGCAGCCAGGCCTCATTACGGTATGGCTACACCTTC.

This clone turned up a few times. The DNA for the CDR3 is TGTGCCAGCAGCAGGACTAGTTCGGAGCAGTTCTTC. Protein sequence: CASSRTSSEQFF. This chain links TRBV7-3 with TRBJ2-1; 7 bases fit TRBD2. Germline CDR1 SGHTA, CDR2 FQGTGA. The CDR3 loop spans 12 amino acids. V lost 5 bases to trimming and J lost 10 bases; unmatched junction nucleotides: 5.